A selection of T cell receptor beta chains follows, all from one sample in a study of cytomegalovirus exposure and HLA in healthy donors. Method: immunoSEQ multiplex PCR; TCRdb's copy keeps in-frame clones and lacks some. The profile shows about 100,000 clones, around 80% of them singletons. Sample: PBMCs. These receptors came from a woman aged 60-70 years in good health and CMV-seronegative. The CDR3 runs from the conserved cysteine through the conserved F or W. D genes are given only for firm matches. Rows may omit the clone size; those that give it use once, few, many or a size class.

TRBV25-1	14	TRBJ2-7	-	once	CASSLQGPSYEQYF	TGTGCCAGCAGTCTTCAGGGCCCCTCCTACGAGCAGTACTTC
TRBV30	11	TRBJ2-1	TRBD1	-	CAWGDSNEQFF	TGTGCCTGGGGGGACAGCAATGAGCAGTTCTTC
TRBV6-5	13	TRBJ1-1	-	-	CASSYDRGYEAFF	TGTGCCAGCAGTTATGATAGGGGGTATGAAGCTTTCTTT
TRBV7-9	17	TRBJ1-1	-	-	CASSLPRVFAGGTEAFF	TGTGCCAGCAGCTTACCCAGGGTTTTCGCTGGAGGGACTGAAGCTTTCTTT
TRBV25-1	13	TRBJ2-3	TRBD1	-	CATPGQGVDTQYF	TGTGCCACCCCGGGACAGGGAGTGGATACGCAGTATTTT
TRBV6-1	16	TRBJ1-1	TRBD1	-	CASSVGTGAPYTEAFF	TGTGCCAGCAGTGTAGGGACAGGGGCCCCGTACACTGAAGCTTTCTTT
TRBV11-2	15	TRBJ2-7	-	-	CASRTDRPFPYEQYF	TGTGCCAGCAGGACAGACAGGCCCTTTCCCTACGAGCAGTACTTC
TRBV5-1	15	TRBJ1-2	TRBD1	-	CASSSRTGGSERYTF	TGCGCCAGCAGCTCCCGGACAGGGGGCTCGGAACGCTACACCTTC
TRBV18	16	TRBJ2-7	-	once	CASSPRSGLSSYEQYF	TGTGCCAGCTCACCAAGGTCGGGTTTGAGCTCCTACGAGCAGTACTTC
TRBV6-5	14	TRBJ1-2	-	once	CASHGPGDGYGYTF	TGTGCCAGCCATGGACCGGGAGATGGGTATGGCTACACCTTC
TRBV9	14	TRBJ2-3	TRBD1	-	CASSAQGATDTQYF	TGTGCCAGCAGCGCCCAGGGGGCGACGGATACGCAGTATTTT
TRBV5-1	13	TRBJ2-7	-	-	CASSQDSTYEQYF	TGCGCCAGCAGCCAGGACAGCACCTACGAGCAGTACTTC
TRBV9	12	TRBJ2-1	TRBD2	once	CASSVVAGEQFF	TGTGCCAGCAGCGTAGTAGCGGGTGAGCAGTTCTTC
TRBV9	17	TRBJ2-2	TRBD1	-	CASSRWRTGGRTGELFF	TGTGCCAGCAGCCGTTGGCGGACAGGGGGGAGAACCGGGGAGCTGTTTTTT
TRBV4-3	16	TRBJ2-7	TRBD2	few	CASSQDSLAGTREQYF	TGCGCCAGCAGCCAAGATTCCCTAGCGGGGACCCGCGAGCAGTACTTC
TRBV5-1	16	TRBJ2-2	-	-	CASSSLPSVNTGELFF	TGCGCCAGCAGCTCCTTGCCCAGCGTGAACACCGGGGAGCTGTTTTTT